The T cell receptor (beta chain) described here comes from a study of blood T cell repertoires in COVID-19. The repertoire was sequenced with immunoSEQ multiplex PCR; TCRdb's copy has only in-frame clones and lacks some. This table holds more than 300,000 clones, approximately 91% found once. CDR1 and CDR2 from the germline V gene are SNHLY and FYNNEI. Trimming cost V 9 bases and J 4 bases, with 8 bases left between them. The CDR3 has 11 residues. This receptor was obtained from a woman aged 30 to 39 who had been exposed to COVID-19. Specimen: PBMCs or T cells enriched from blood (not recorded which). The chain combines TRBV2 with TRBJ2-3, with unresolved D. This chain's CDR3 is CASSSADTQYF. The CDR3 DNA reads as TGTGCCAGTTCTAGTGCAGATACGCAGTATTTT.